Below are 7 T cell receptor beta chains sequenced from a single sample in a study of shared clonotypes between healthy human individuals. As defined, naive CD8 cells were CD45RO-negative and positively selected for CCR7, with terminally differentiated effector memory CD45RA+ cells excluded. Method: immunoSEQ multiplex PCR; TCRdb's copy keeps in-frame clones and lacks some. The sample lists millions of clones, over 85% occurring once. The sequenced material came from naive CD8+ T cells sorted from blood. The receptors come from a man between 18 and 29 years old in good health.

J is TRBJ2-1 and V is TRBV6-5; tentative D call: TRBD2 (6 bases). The V end lost 4 bases, the J end lost 6 bases, and 13 bases lay between the germline ends. In germline, CDR1 is MNHEY, CDR2 SVGAGI. The CDR3 extends over 14 amino acids. The DNA of the CDR3 is TGTGCCAGCAGTTTCCGACTAGGAAGCAATGAGCAGTTCTTC. Translation gives CASSFRLGSNEQFF.

The chain joins TRBV4-3 to TRBJ2-1; 11 bases are a match to TRBD2. The CDR3 covers 16 residues. V lost 1 base to trimming and J lost 2 bases; unmatched junction nucleotides: 1. Germline-derived CDR1 and CDR2 are LGHNA and YSLEER. CDR3 DNA sequence: TGCGCCAGCAGCCAAGCGACTAGCGGGACCTACAATGAGCAGTTCTTC. This sequence encodes CASSQATSGTYNEQFF.

V usage is TRBV5-4 and J usage is TRBJ2-7; D is ambiguous. CDR3 length: 13 residues. V was trimmed by 2 bases and J by 2 bases, leaving 8 bases between them. CDR1 and CDR2 from the germline V gene are SGHNT and YYREEE (reference sequence). Written as DNA, the CDR3 is TGTGCCAGCAGCTTCCGCGAGGCCTACGAGCAGTACTTC. Translation: CASSFREAYEQYF.

The chain combines TRBV7-9 with TRBJ1-6; possibly TRBD1 for D (5 bases). Trimming left V 5 bases short and J 5 bases short, with 16 bases between. Germline CDR1 is SEHNR and CDR2 is FQNEAQ (reference sequence). This CDR3 spans 16 amino acids. CDR3 sequence (DNA): TGTGCCAGCAGCCCGCGGGGGGAAGACCATAATTCACCCCTCCACTTT. Residues: CASSPRGEDHNSPLHF. Supplemented by reference TRBV7-9 and TRBJ1-6, the full variable domain reads DTGVSQNPRHKITKRGQNVTFRCDPISEHNRLYWYRQTLGQGPEFLTYFQNEAQLEKSRLLSDRFSAERPKGSFSTLEIQRTEQGDSAMYLCASSPRGEDHNSPLHFGNGTRLTVT.

This clone has just one count. This rearrangement joins TRBV19 to TRBJ1-1, with D unresolved. Looked up from germline, CDR1 is LNHDA and CDR2 is SQIVND (reference sequence). This CDR3 has 13 residues. The ends were cut back, 1 base at V and 4 bases at J, with 7 bases in the middle. This CDR3 reads CASSIGSFTEAFF. The CDR3 DNA follows: TGTGCCAGTAGTATAGGGTCTTTCACTGAAGCTTTCTTT.

This CDR3 reads CASSGDTGELFF. The CDR3 nucleotides read TGTGCCAGCAGTGGGGACACCGGGGAGCTGTTTTTT. The chain uses TRBV13 and TRBJ2-2; no reliable D call. CDR3 length equals 12 residues. CDR1 PRHDT and CDR2 FYEKMQ come from the germline V gene (reference sequence). V dropped 6 bases and J dropped 3 bases, with 5 bases sitting between them.

The chain recombines TRBV15 with TRBJ2-4, with unresolved D. The ends were cut back, 0 bases at V and 7 bases at J, with 10 bases in the middle. The CDR3 is 14 amino acids. Germline-derived CDR1 and CDR2 are LNHNV and YYDKDF (reference sequence). The CDR3 protein is CATSRDGNENIQYF. The DNA for the CDR3 is TGTGCCACCAGCAGAGATGGTAATGAGAACATTCAGTACTTC.